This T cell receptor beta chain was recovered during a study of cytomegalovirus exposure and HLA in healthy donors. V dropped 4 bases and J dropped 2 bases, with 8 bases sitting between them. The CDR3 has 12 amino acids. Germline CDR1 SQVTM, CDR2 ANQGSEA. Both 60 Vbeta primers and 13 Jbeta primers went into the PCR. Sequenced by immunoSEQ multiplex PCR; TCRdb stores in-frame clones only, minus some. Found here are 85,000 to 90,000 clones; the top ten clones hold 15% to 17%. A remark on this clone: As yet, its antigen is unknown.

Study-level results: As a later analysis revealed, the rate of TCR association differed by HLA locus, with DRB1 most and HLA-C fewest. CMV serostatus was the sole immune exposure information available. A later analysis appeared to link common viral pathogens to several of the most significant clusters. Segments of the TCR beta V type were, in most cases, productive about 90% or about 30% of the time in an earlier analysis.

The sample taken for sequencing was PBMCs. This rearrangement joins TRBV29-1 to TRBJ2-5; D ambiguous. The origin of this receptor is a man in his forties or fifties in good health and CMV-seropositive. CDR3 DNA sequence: TGCAGCGTTGCTCTTAATCAAGAGACCCAGTACTTC. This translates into CSVALNQETQYF.